This T cell receptor (beta chain) was recorded in a study of blood T cell repertoires in COVID-19. Study summary: Acute and convalescent COVID-19 samples came from the United States, Italy and Spain. T cells, B-cell-depleted T cells, or PBMCs supplied cDNA or gDNA.

The CDR3 runs to 13 residues. V was clipped by 1 base and J by 5 bases, with 7 bases between them. The germline V gene encodes CDR1 LGHNA and CDR2 YNFKEQ. Per the original data handling: Amplification with reference gene primers provided the estimates of nucleated cell counts. The data were produced by immunoSEQ multiplex PCR, yet TCRdb's version contains in-frame clones alone and is incomplete. V, J and clone size were drawn from that table, and D and trimming were deduced from the DNA. The sample includes 300,000 to 350,000 clones, about 85% seen only once; the top ten take around 2.1%. The clonotype was recovered from a man younger than 35 with active or convalescent COVID-19. The chain joins TRBV4-2 to TRBJ2-3; possible D gene TRBD1, 5 bases. What was sequenced was peripheral blood. Here the CDR3 reads CASSQAQGDTQYF. The CDR3 DNA reads TGTGCCAGCAGCCAAGCTCAGGGAGATACGCAGTATTTT.